This T cell receptor (beta chain) was recovered during a study of shared clonotypes between healthy human individuals. Study overall: Aged 18 to 49, the donors were a couple of women and three men. Study-level results: The authors expected sequencing depth to affect clonotype sharing among donors. Naive CD4 clonotypes overlapped across a handful of donors at approximately 5.5%. Generation of non-shared clonotypes was less probable than generation of clonotypes shared by all four donors.

Positive CCR7 selection of CD45RO-negative cells yielded the naive CD8 cells, and terminally differentiated effector memory CD45RA+ cells were excluded. Assay used: immunoSEQ multiplex PCR; TCRdb lists only in-frame clones, some missing. This table has about 590,000 clones, 95% to 96% appearing once. A word on this clone: Its antigen is still unknown.

V lost 3 bases, J lost 1 base, and 6 bases lay in between. The length of the CDR3 is 14 residues. The germline CDR1 and CDR2 sequences are MNHEY and SMNVEV (reference sequence). The gene calls are TRBV27 and TRBJ1-4; D remains ambiguous. Sequencing input: naive CD8+ T cells sorted from blood. The origin of this receptor is a woman aged 25 to 39 in good health. The CDR3 loop is CASSFVGTNEKLFF. The CDR3 DNA follows: TGTGCCAGCAGTTTTGTGGGAACTAATGAAAAACTGTTTTTT.